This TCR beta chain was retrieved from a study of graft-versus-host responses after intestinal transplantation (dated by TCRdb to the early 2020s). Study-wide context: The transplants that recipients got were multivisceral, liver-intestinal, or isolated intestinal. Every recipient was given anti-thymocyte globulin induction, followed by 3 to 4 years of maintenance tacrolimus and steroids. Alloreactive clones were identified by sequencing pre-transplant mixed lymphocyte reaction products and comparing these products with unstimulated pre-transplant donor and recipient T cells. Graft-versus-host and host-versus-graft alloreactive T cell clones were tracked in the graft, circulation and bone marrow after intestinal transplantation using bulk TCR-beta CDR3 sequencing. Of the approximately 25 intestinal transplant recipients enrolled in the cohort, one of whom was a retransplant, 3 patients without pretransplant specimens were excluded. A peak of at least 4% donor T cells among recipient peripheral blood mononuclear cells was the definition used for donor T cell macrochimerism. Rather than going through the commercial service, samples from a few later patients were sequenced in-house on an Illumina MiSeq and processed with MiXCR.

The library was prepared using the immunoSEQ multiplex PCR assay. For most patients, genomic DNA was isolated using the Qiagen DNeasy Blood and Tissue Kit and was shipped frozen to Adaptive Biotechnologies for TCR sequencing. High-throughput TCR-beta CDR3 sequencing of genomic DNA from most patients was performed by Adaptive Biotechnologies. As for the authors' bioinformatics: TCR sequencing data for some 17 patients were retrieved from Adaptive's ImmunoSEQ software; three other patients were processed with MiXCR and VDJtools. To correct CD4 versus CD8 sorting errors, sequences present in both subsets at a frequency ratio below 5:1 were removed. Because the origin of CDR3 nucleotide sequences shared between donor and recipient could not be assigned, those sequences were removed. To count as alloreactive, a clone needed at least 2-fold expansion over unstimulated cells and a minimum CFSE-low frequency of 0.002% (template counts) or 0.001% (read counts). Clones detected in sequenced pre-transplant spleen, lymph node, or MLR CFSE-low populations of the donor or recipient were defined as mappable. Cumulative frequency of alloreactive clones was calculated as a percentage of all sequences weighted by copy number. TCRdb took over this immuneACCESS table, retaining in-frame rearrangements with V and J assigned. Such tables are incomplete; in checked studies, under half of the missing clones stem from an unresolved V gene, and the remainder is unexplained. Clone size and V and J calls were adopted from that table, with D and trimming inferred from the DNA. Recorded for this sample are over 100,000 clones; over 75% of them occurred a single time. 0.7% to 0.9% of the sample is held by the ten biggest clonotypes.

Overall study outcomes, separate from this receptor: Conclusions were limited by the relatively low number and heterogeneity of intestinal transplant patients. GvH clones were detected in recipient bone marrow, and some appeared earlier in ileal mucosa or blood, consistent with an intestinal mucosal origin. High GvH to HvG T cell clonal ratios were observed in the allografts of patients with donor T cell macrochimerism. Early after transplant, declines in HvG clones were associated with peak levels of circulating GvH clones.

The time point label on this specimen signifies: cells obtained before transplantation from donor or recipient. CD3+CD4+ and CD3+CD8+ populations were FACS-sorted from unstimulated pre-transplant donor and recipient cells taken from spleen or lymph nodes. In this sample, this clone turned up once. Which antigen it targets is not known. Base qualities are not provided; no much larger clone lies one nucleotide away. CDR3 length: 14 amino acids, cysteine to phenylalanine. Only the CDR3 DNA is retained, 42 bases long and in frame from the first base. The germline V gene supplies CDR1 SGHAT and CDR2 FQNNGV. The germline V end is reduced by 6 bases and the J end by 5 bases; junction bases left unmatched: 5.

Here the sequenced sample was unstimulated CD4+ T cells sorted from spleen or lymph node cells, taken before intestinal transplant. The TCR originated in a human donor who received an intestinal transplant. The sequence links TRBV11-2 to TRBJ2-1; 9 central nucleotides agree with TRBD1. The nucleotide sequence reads TGTGCCAGCAGGGGGGGACAGGGCCACAATGAGCAGTTCTTC. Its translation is CASRGGQGHNEQFF.